This record looks at one TCR beta chain sequence and its context. The CDR3 contains 15 residues. Germline CDR1 MNHEY, CDR2 SVGAGI. Trimming removed 2 bases at V and 2 bases at J, with 9 bases between. The method was immunoSEQ multiplex PCR; TCRdb's version includes in-frame clones alone and lacks a portion of them. The sample lists about 2.4 million clones, approximately 93% seen once, with around 0.4% in the top ten. These data belong to a study of shared clonotypes between healthy human individuals. Sequencing was performed on naive CD4+ T cells from PBMCs. The subset here: CD45RA+ positively selected. This chain uses TRBV6-5 with TRBJ2-2, with a weak D call TRBD1 (5 bases). The origin of this receptor is a man aged 18 to 29 in good health. Some clones in this sample may be carry-over from other donors' samples. The CDR3 protein is CASSYPGHNTGELFF. For the CDR3, the DNA is TGTGCCAGCAGTTACCCCGGACACAACACCGGGGAGCTGTTTTTT.